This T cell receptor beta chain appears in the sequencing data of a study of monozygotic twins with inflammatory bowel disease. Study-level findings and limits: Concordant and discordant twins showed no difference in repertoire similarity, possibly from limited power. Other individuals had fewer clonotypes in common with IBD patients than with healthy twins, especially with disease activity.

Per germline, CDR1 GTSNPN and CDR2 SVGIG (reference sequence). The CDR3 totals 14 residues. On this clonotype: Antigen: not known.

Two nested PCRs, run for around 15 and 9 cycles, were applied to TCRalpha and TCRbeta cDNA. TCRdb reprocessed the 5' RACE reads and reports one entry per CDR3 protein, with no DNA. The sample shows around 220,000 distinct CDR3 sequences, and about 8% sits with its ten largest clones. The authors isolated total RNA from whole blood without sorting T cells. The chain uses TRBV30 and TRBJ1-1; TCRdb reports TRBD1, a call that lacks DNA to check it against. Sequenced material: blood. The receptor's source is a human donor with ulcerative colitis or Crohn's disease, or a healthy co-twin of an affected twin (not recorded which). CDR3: CAWSQKGLNTEAFF.